One T cell receptor beta chain is described in this entry. Its cognate antigen is unknown. Repertoires were generated with immunoSEQ multiplex PCR, while TCRdb's copy carries only in-frame clones and drops some. The sample has roughly 41,000 clones; around 66% are singletons. Ahead of sequencing, the ViraFEST assay grew antigen-specific CD4+ T cells using viral peptide pools. At the end of 10 days of culture, CD4+ T cells were isolated. Neither prior SARS-CoV-2 infection nor positive nucleocapsid antibodies were present in the vaccine recipients. These data belong to a study of vaccination effects on CD4 cells after COVID-19. Study-level results: Late post-vaccination samples showed marked contraction of infection- and vaccine-induced clones. Few convalescent patients and no early post-infection timepoints were included in the study.

Germline CDR1 SGHRS, CDR2 YFSETQ. V lost 6 bases and J lost 8, with 17 bases in between. This CDR3 is built from 14 residues. The sequencing here drew on CD4+ T cells from PBMCs cultured with HCoV-OC43 spike peptides, taken before COVID-19 vaccination. Subset defined: HCoV-OC43 spike overlapping peptide pool stimulation. V is TRBV5-1 and J is TRBJ1-4; D gene ambiguous. The TCR comes from a human donor who received a COVID-19 vaccine. In DNA form, the CDR3 reads TGCGCCAGCACCCCCCTTGGCAACCAAGAAAAACTGTTTTTT. As protein: CASTPLGNQEKLFF.